Below, 19 T cell receptor beta chains from the same sample are listed, as sequenced in a study of blood T cell repertoires in COVID-19. This table comes from immunoSEQ multiplex PCR, and its TCRdb copy is limited to in-frame clones, with some not included. The sample contains about 80,000 clones, 78% of which appear only once. Input material: peripheral blood. The source is a human donor in a cohort sampled during active COVID-19.

This chain uses TRBV5-1 with TRBJ2-7; 8 nucleotides line up with TRBD1. Germline trimming cut 4 bases from V and 2 bases from J; bases unmatched to any gene: 5. Germline V lookup: CDR1 SGHRS, CDR2 YFSETQ. The CDR3 extends over 14 amino acids. The CDR3 spells CASSPRTGTYEQYF. CDR3 nucleotides: TGCGCCAGCAGCCCCCGGACAGGGACCTACGAGCAGTACTTC.

This chain joins TRBV7-9 and TRBJ2-3; 11 bases fit TRBD2. The CDR3 extends over 16 amino acids. The germline gives CDR1 SEHNR, CDR2 FQNEAQ (reference sequence). V dropped 5 bases and J dropped 2; count of bases not matched to a gene: 6. The CDR3: CASSPTSGAPTDTQYF. CDR3 coding DNA: TGTGCCAGCAGCCCGACTAGCGGGGCGCCCACAGATACGCAGTATTTT.

This clone came up once. The chain carries TRBV6-1 and TRBJ2-7, with 10 bases aligning to TRBD1. CDR3 length: 15 residues. CDR1 MNHNS and CDR2 SASEGT come from the germline V gene. After removal of 1 base from V and 0 bases from J, the junction contained 0 bases not matched to a gene. The CDR3 here is CASSEGQGASYEQYF. CDR3 nucleotides: TGTGCCAGCAGTGAAGGACAGGGGGCCTCCTACGAGCAGTACTTC.

The chain employs TRBV2 and TRBJ2-7, with 10 nucleotides matching TRBD1. Trimming at V came to 4 bases and at J to 3 bases, leaving 3 bases not matched to a gene. The CDR3 sequence is 14 residues long. The germline V gene encodes CDR1 SNHLY and CDR2 FYNNEI. CDR3 bases: TGTGCCAGCAGTGGGACAGGGGGTAACTACGAGCAGTACTTC. Its protein is CASSGTGGNYEQYF.

V gene TRBV7-2 combines with J gene TRBJ2-7, with D possibly TRBD2 on 7 matching bases. V lost 5 bases to trimming and J lost 7 bases, with 15 bases between them. Germline CDR1 is SGHTA and CDR2 is FQGNSA. CDR3 length: 13 residues. CDR3 coding DNA: TGTGCCAGCAGCCCACGGCGGGGGACAGAGCAGTACTTC. This encodes CASSPRRGTEQYF.

This chain uses TRBV21-1 with TRBJ2-1; the table assigns TRBD2, which was not confirmed against the DNA. TRBV21-1 represents a pseudogene. The CDR3 loop spans 17 amino acids. The CDR3 loop is CASSKVASGRGDNEQFF. The CDR3, as DNA: TGTGCCAGCAGCAAAGTAGCTAGCGGGAGAGGGGACAATGAGCAGTTCTTC.

The genes are TRBV29-1 and TRBJ2-3; a weak D match, TRBD2 (5 bases). The V end was cut by 1 base, the J end by 2 bases, with 13 bases between. Germline lookup yields CDR1 SQVTM and CDR2 ANQGSEA. The CDR3 is 15 amino acids. The CDR3 reads CSVEGGSLHTDTQYF. DNA of the CDR3: TGCAGCGTTGAAGGAGGGAGCTTGCACACAGATACGCAGTATTTT.

The chain has TRBV7-6 and TRBJ1-2; 10 bases map to TRBD1. The V gene's germline CDR1 is SGHVS and CDR2 FNYEAQ. The CDR3 runs to 18 residues. Trimming took 1 base from V and 8 from J; bases not matched to a gene: 16. Here the CDR3 reads CASSLEGDGQGVRGGYTF. For the CDR3, the DNA is TGTGCCAGCAGCTTAGAGGGGGACGGACAGGGGGTAAGAGGCGGCTACACCTTC.

V and J are TRBV5-1 and TRBJ2-5; 10 bases agree with TRBD2. From germline, CDR1 is SGHRS and CDR2 YFSETQ. This CDR3 comprises 15 residues. V lost 0 bases to trimming and J lost 5 bases; unmatched junction nucleotides: 4. CDR3 residues: CASSLGKTSGETQYF. The CDR3 DNA reads as TGCGCCAGCAGCTTGGGGAAGACTAGCGGGGAGACCCAGTACTTC.

The genes are TRBV7-6 and TRBJ1-5; D gene uncertain. Per the germline V gene, CDR1 is SGHVS and CDR2 is FNYEAQ. The CDR3 covers 14 residues. V lost 0 bases to trimming and J lost 7 bases, with 10 bases between them. The CDR3 protein is CASSLAEHAQPQHF. CDR3 nucleotide sequence: TGTGCCAGCAGCTTAGCGGAGCACGCGCAGCCCCAGCATTTT.

The V gene is TRBV30, the J gene TRBJ2-1, with a tentative D call TRBD2 (5 bases). CDR3 length: 12 amino acids. V was cut by 2 bases and J by 5 bases, with 7 bases left in between. CDR1 is GTSNPN, CDR2 SVGIG, per germline (reference sequence). CDR3 bases: TGTGCCTGGAGTTGGGGAGACAATGAGCAGTTCTTC. It yields the protein CAWSWGDNEQFF.

The V call is TRBV5-4, the J call TRBJ2-5; perhaps TRBD1 as D (5 bases). Germline CDR1 reads SGHNT; CDR2 reads YYREEE (reference sequence). The germline V and J ends were trimmed by 2 bases and 1 base, with 15 bases remaining between them. The length of the CDR3 is 16 residues. The CDR3 is CASSLGHILSQETQYF. The CDR3 nucleotides are TGTGCCAGCAGCTTAGGACACATATTATCCCAAGAGACCCAGTACTTC.

The rearrangement joins TRBV4-1 to TRBJ2-1; 7 bases are shared with TRBD2. Germline loops: CDR1 MGHRA, CDR2 YSYEKL. The CDR3 loop spans 15 amino acids. V lost 4 bases to trimming and J lost 7 bases; unmatched junction nucleotides: 10. The CDR3 protein is CASSPGGGPENEQFF. CDR3 DNA sequence: TGCGCCAGCAGCCCGGGGGGAGGGCCGGAAAATGAGCAGTTCTTC.

V and J are TRBV6-5 and TRBJ2-7, with 10 bases lining up with TRBD1. The CDR3 runs to 14 residues. CDR1 is MNHEY, CDR2 SVGAGI, per germline. Losses at the gene ends were 6 bases for V and 5 bases for J; bases not matched to a gene: 7. The CDR3 nucleotides are TGTGCCAGCAGGAGCACCGGGACAGGGGACGAGCAGTACGTC. This gives the protein CASRSTGTGDEQYV.

This chain links TRBV6-5 with TRBJ2-1; TRBD2 matches at 7 bases. The J segment lost 8 bases and the V segment lost 6 bases, leaving 13 bases of the junction unmatched. The length of the CDR3 is 15 residues. Germline CDR1 reads MNHEY; CDR2 reads SVGAGI. The CDR3 DNA reads as TGTGCCAGCAGCGTAAACCGACTAGCAGGCGATGAGCAGTTCTTC. Translation: CASSVNRLAGDEQFF.

This chain's CDR3 is CASSPGLDAYYEQYV. The CDR3 region has the DNA TGTGCCAGCAGCCCCGGACTGGACGCATACTACGAGCAGTACGTC. The chain joins TRBV5-5 to TRBJ2-7, with D possibly being TRBD2 (5 bases). Germline V gives CDR1 SGHKS, CDR2 YYEKEE (reference sequence). CDR3 length: 15 residues. Deletions cut 4 bases from V and 3 bases from J, with 17 bases between.

This clone came up a few times. The chain recombines TRBV7-9 with TRBJ2-3; D is undetermined. The germline gives CDR1 SEHNR, CDR2 FQNEAQ (reference sequence). CDR3 size: 14 residues. Trimming shortened V by 5 bases and J by 0 bases, and 9 bases separated the two germline ends. CDR3 sequence: CASSPSSSTDTQYF. CDR3 sequence (DNA): TGTGCCAGCAGCCCTTCCTCTAGCACAGATACGCAGTATTTT. Together with reference TRBV7-9 and TRBJ2-3, the CDR3 gives the full variable domain: DTGVSQNPRHKITKRGQNVTFRCDPISEHNRLYWYRQTLGQGPEFLTYFQNEAQLEKSRLLSDRFSAERPKGSFSTLEIQRTEQGDSAMYLCASSPSSSTDTQYFGPGTRLTVL.

The chain is built from TRBV7-9 and TRBJ1-6; TRBD1 might be the D (5 bases). V was clipped by 1 base and J by 7 bases, with 14 bases between them. The CDR3 spans 16 residues. Germline-derived CDR1 and CDR2 are SEHNR and FQNEAQ (reference sequence). As DNA, the CDR3 is TGTGCCAGCAGCTTAGGCGGCGGGACTGAAAATTCACCCCTCCACTTT. Amino acid sequence: CASSLGGGTENSPLHF.

The chain employs TRBV28 and TRBJ1-6; 7 nucleotides align to TRBD1. The germline gives CDR1 MDHEN, CDR2 SYDVKM. Trimming at V came to 5 bases and at J to 0 bases, leaving 4 bases not matched to a gene. The CDR3 consists of 16 residues. The CDR3: CASSPGQNSYNSPLHF. CDR3 nucleotides: TGTGCCAGCAGTCCGGGACAGAACTCCTATAATTCACCCCTCCACTTT.